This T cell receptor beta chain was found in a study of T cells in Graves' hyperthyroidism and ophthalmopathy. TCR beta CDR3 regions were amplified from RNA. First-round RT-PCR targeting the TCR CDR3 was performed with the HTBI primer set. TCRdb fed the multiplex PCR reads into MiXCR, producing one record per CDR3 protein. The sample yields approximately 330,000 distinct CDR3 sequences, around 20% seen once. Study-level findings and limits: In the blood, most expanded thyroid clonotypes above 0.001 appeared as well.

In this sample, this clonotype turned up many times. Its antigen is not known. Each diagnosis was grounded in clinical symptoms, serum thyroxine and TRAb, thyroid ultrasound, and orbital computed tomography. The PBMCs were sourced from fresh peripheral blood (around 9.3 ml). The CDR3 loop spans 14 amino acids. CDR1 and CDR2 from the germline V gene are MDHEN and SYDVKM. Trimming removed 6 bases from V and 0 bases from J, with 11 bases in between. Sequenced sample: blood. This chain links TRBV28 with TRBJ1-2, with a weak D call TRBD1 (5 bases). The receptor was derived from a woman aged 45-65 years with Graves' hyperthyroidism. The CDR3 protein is CASRTTGSNYGYTF. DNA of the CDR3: TGTGCCAGCAGAACCACAGGATCTAACTATGGCTACACCTTC.